The 26 T cell receptor beta chains reported below all come from one sample, sequenced in a study of blood T cell repertoires in COVID-19. Assay used: immunoSEQ multiplex PCR; TCRdb lists only in-frame clones, some missing. Altogether approximately 110,000 clones are present, 80% to 90% being singletons, with the ten largest covering roughly 1.5%. The sequencing sample was made of peripheral blood. These receptors were collected from a man in his forties with acute or convalescent COVID-19.

The gene calls are TRBV28 and TRBJ1-2; D remains unclear. Germline loops: CDR1 MDHEN, CDR2 SYDVKM. Trimming took off 10 bases at V and 5 bases at J, with 14 bases between the two ends. This CDR3 contains 12 residues. The CDR3 DNA follows: TGTGCCACCCACACTCGGACTTATGGCTACACCTTC. Its translation: CATHTRTYGYTF.

On this clone itself: The identical CDR3 is also encoded by other nucleotide sequences in the sample. The gene calls are TRBV18 and TRBJ1-2; possibly TRBD1 for D (6 bases). The CDR3 runs to 13 residues. The germline CDR1 and CDR2 sequences are KGHSH and LQKENI. Deletions cut 2 bases from V and 2 bases from J, with 6 bases between. As DNA, the CDR3 is TGTGCCAGCTCACCAGGGGGCAACTATGGCTACACCTTC. Translation: CASSPGGNYGYTF.

This chain uses TRBV27 with TRBJ2-5, with TRBD2 matching over 13 bases. This CDR3 region has 16 residues. CDR1 is MNHEY and CDR2 is SMNVEV in the germline V gene (reference sequence). V lost 6 bases and J lost 1; bases outside the gene matches: 5. CDR3 protein: CASRETSGRLQETQYF. Written as DNA, the CDR3 is TGTGCCAGCAGGGAGACTAGCGGGAGGCTCCAAGAGACCCAGTACTTC.

V gene TRBV2 combines with J gene TRBJ2-5, with D tentatively TRBD2 (6 bases). Trimming cost V 6 bases and J 4 bases, with 15 bases left between them. CDR1 and CDR2 (germline): SNHLY, FYNNEI. The CDR3 has 14 amino acids. CDR3 loop: CASSVNYGGETQYF. For the CDR3, the DNA is TGTGCCAGCAGCGTGAATTACGGGGGAGAGACCCAGTACTTC.

The rearrangement joins TRBV27 to TRBJ1-6; perhaps TRBD1 as D (5 bases). Trimming cost V 6 bases and J 11 bases, with 14 bases left between them. Germline loops: CDR1 MNHEY, CDR2 SMNVEV (reference sequence). The CDR3 is 13 residues long. The CDR3 DNA is TGTGCCAGCAGAATCGGGGGGGGAGCACCCCTCCACTTT. Its protein is CASRIGGGAPLHF.

The genes are TRBV3-1 (or the pseudogene TRBV3-2) and TRBJ2-7; 7 bases are shared with TRBD1. The CDR3 length is 12 residues. The V and J ends lost 8 bases and 3 bases, in that order; junction bases with no gene match: 4. Germline loops: CDR1 LGHDT, CDR2 YNNKEL (reference sequence). CDR3 bases: TGTGCCAGCCGGGACAGTTACTACGAGCAGTACTTC. It yields the protein CASRDSYYEQYF.

V and J are TRBV28 and TRBJ1-5; weak D call: TRBD1 (5 bases). There are 15 residues in the CDR3. CDR1 is MDHEN, CDR2 SYDVKM, per germline. Deletions cut 6 bases from V and 1 base from J, with 13 bases between. CDR3 region: CASRKPRGSNQPQHF. The CDR3 nucleotides read TGTGCCAGCAGAAAACCCCGGGGGAGCAATCAGCCCCAGCATTTT.

V and J are TRBV18 and TRBJ2-7; D perhaps matches TRBD1 (6 bases). V shed 0 bases and J shed 4 bases, with 10 bases lying between them. CDR1 and CDR2 from the germline V gene are KGHSH and LQKENI. CDR3 size: 14 residues. The CDR3 region has the DNA TGTGCCAGCTCACCACCGGACAGAAAGTACGAGCAGTACTTC. Translated: CASSPPDRKYEQYF.

The CDR3 nucleotides read TGTGCCAGCAGCCATTACAGAACAACTAATGAAAAACTGTTTTTT. It is translated as CASSHYRTTNEKLFF. The V and J genes are TRBV3-1 (or the pseudogene TRBV3-2) and TRBJ1-4; unclear D gene. This CDR3 region has 15 residues. The V gene lost 3 bases and the J gene lost 0 bases, with 8 bases spanning the gap. Germline CDR1 reads LGHDT; CDR2 reads YNNKEL (reference sequence).

The rearrangement uses TRBV25-1 and TRBJ2-7; possible D gene TRBD2, 6 bases. With 3 bases removed from V and 4 bases from J, the gap between germline ends came to 13 bases. Germline loops: CDR1 MGHDK, CDR2 SYGVNS. The CDR3 consists of 14 residues. CDR3 residues: CASSDPGLRYEQYF. The CDR3 bases are TGTGCCAGCAGTGATCCAGGACTACGATACGAGCAGTACTTC.

For this clone: The sample contains more than one DNA sequence encoding this CDR3. The V gene is TRBV7-2, the J gene TRBJ2-5; 11 bases are a match to TRBD2. In germline, CDR1 is SGHTA, CDR2 FQGNSA. This CDR3 contains 16 residues. Germline trimming cut 1 base from V and 2 bases from J; bases unmatched to any gene: 3. Here the CDR3 reads CASSLGLAGGQETQYF. CDR3 DNA sequence: TGTGCCAGCAGCTTAGGGCTAGCGGGGGGTCAAGAGACCCAGTACTTC.

The rearrangement uses TRBV7-8 and TRBJ2-3; 14 nucleotides agree with TRBD2. CDR3 length: 17 residues. J lost 4 bases, V lost 5 bases, and 8 bases had no gene match. CDR1 SGHVS and CDR2 FQNEAQ come from the germline V gene. CDR3 in amino acids: CASSARTSGRPADTQYF. CDR3 sequence (DNA): TGTGCCAGCAGCGCGAGGACTAGCGGGAGGCCGGCAGATACGCAGTATTTT.

The chain is built from TRBV16 and TRBJ1-1; no definite D call. The V and J ends lost 0 bases and 0 bases respectively, with 5 bases between them. The germline gives CDR1 KGHSY, CDR2 FQNENV. The CDR3 extends over 14 amino acids. The DNA for the CDR3 is TGTGCCAGCAGCCAATCCACTTTGAACACTGAAGCTTTCTTT. The encoded protein is CASSQSTLNTEAFF.

In this sample, this clone turned up a few times. The V and J genes are TRBV7-2 and TRBJ1-2; 7 nucleotides agree with TRBD1. J was trimmed by 1 base and V by 5 bases; bases with no gene match: 7. The CDR3 covers 15 residues. Germline CDR1 reads SGHTA; CDR2 reads FQGNSA. The CDR3 DNA is TGTGCCAGCAGCGGCCGACAGGGACATAACTATGGCTACACCTTC. Amino acids: CASSGRQGHNYGYTF.

This chain joins TRBV3-1 (or the pseudogene TRBV3-2) and TRBJ2-5; 7 bases line up with TRBD2. The CDR3 loop spans 14 amino acids. J lost 3 bases, V lost 3 bases, and 4 bases had no gene match. CDR1 is LGHDT, CDR2 YNNKEL, per germline (reference sequence). DNA for the CDR3: TGTGCCAGCAGCCATCAGCTAGCGGAAGAGACCCAGTACTTC. Translation gives CASSHQLAEETQYF.

The chain recombines TRBV12-5 with TRBJ1-6; TRBD1 agrees at 9 bases. The CDR3 runs to 15 residues. The V gene's germline CDR1 is LGHNT and CDR2 FRNRAP. The junction had 13 bases not matched to a gene; V was cut back by 9 bases and J by 10 bases. In DNA, the CDR3 is TGTGCTAGGGCCCCAAAGACAGGGGGTTCCTCACCCCTCCACTTT. This translates into CARAPKTGGSSPLHF.

This chain joins TRBV7-2 and TRBJ2-3; 16 nucleotides match TRBD2. The CDR3 is 15 residues long. The germline V gene has CDR1 SGHTA and CDR2 FQGNSA. Trimming took 5 bases from V and 7 from J; bases not matched to a gene: 3. CDR3 DNA sequence: TGTGCCAGCAGCAAGGGACTAGCGGGGGGGAATACGCAGTATTTT. It is translated as CASSKGLAGGNTQYF.

This rearrangement joins TRBV30 to TRBJ2-3; possibly TRBD2 for D (6 bases). Trimming took off 4 bases at V and 3 bases at J, with 8 bases between the two ends. The CDR3 length is 12 residues. The germline V gene has CDR1 GTSNPN and CDR2 SVGIG (reference sequence). CDR3 nucleotides: TGTGCCTGGACTCGGGGGACAGATACGCAGTATTTT. Protein product: CAWTRGTDTQYF.

The chain combines TRBV27 with TRBJ2-1; the D gene is possibly TRBD2 (7 bases). The CDR3 has 13 amino acids. V shed 6 bases and J shed 12 bases, with 18 bases lying between them. Germline V gene sequence: CDR1 MNHEY, CDR2 SMNVEV (reference sequence). Here the CDR3 DNA reads TGTGCCAGCAGAAGGGGGGGGGTTTACGGGCAGTTCTTC. Its protein product is CASRRGGVYGQFF.

This clone was seen a single time. The chain joins TRBV3-1 (or the pseudogene TRBV3-2) to TRBJ1-6, with 9 positions matching TRBD1. The CDR3 spans 18 residues. Germline V gene sequence: CDR1 LGHDT, CDR2 YNNKEL (reference sequence). Trimming took 4 bases from V and 2 from J; bases not matched to a gene: 9. CDR3: CASSPTGGAGPYNSPLHF. CDR3 nucleotide sequence: TGTGCCAGCAGCCCCACAGGGGGCGCCGGCCCCTATAATTCACCCCTCCACTTT.

The chain is built from TRBV6-5 and TRBJ2-1; 9 nucleotides match TRBD1. Per germline, CDR1 MNHEY and CDR2 SVGAGI. V lost 8 bases, J lost 7 bases, and 9 bases stayed unmatched. This CDR3 is 14 amino acids long. CDR3 loop: CASPGQGPPNEQFF. The CDR3 DNA reads as TGTGCCAGCCCAGGACAGGGGCCCCCGAATGAGCAGTTCTTC.

The rearrangement links TRBV27 to TRBJ2-6, with 7 nucleotides matching TRBD1. The J segment lost 2 bases and the V segment lost 3 bases, leaving 13 bases of the junction unmatched. The CDR3 is 19 amino acids. From germline, CDR1 is MNHEY and CDR2 SMNVEV (reference sequence). In DNA form, the CDR3 reads TGTGCCAGCAGTTTCGGTTATGACAGGGTGGGCCCTGGGGCCAACGTCCTGACTTTC. Translating gives CASSFGYDRVGPGANVLTF.

This clone was counted a single time. The genes are TRBV19 and TRBJ1-5; 8 positions match TRBD1. Germline V lookup: CDR1 LNHDA, CDR2 SQIVND (reference sequence). The junction had 2 bases not matched to a gene; V was cut back by 0 bases and J by 4 bases. This CDR3 region has 15 residues. The CDR3 reads CASSIDWTGNQPQHF. In DNA, the CDR3 is TGTGCCAGTAGTATAGATTGGACAGGGAATCAGCCCCAGCATTTT.

This chain links TRBV7-3 with TRBJ2-3, with TRBD1 matching over 10 bases. The CDR3 covers 15 residues. Per germline, CDR1 SGHTA and CDR2 FQGTGA. V shed 1 base, J shed 5 bases, and the junction held 3 bases outside the gene matches. The CDR3 coding sequence is TGTGCCAGCAGCTTAAGACAGGGGGCATTAGATACGCAGTATTTT. Translating it yields CASSLRQGALDTQYF.

The chain has TRBV28 and TRBJ1-6; D is unresolved. Trimming stripped 2 bases from V and 6 bases from J, with 8 bases between. This CDR3 spans 14 amino acids. Germline values: CDR1 MDHEN, CDR2 SYDVKM. In DNA form, the CDR3 reads TGTGCCAGCAGTTTAAGCGGGGTTAATTCACCCCTCCACTTT. This sequence encodes CASSLSGVNSPLHF. The variable domain in full, completed from reference TRBV28 and TRBJ1-6, reads DVKVTQSSRYLVKRTGEKVFLECVQDMDHENMFWYRQDPGLGLRLIYFSYDVKMKEKGDIPEGYSVSREKKERFSLILESASTNQTSMYLCASSLSGVNSPLHFGNGTRLTVT.

V usage is TRBV6-4 and J usage is TRBJ2-6; perhaps TRBD1 as D (6 bases). CDR3 length: 15 amino acids. Trimming shortened V by 6 bases and J by 3 bases, and 12 bases separated the two germline ends. In germline, CDR1 is MRHNA, CDR2 SNTAGT. CDR3 in amino acids: CASSPGQIGANVLTF. The CDR3, as DNA: TGTGCCAGCAGCCCTGGACAGATTGGGGCCAACGTCCTGACTTTC.